Below are 29 T cell receptor beta chains sequenced from a single sample in a study of shared clonotypes between healthy human individuals (dated by TCRdb to 2019 to 2021). The library was built by means of the immunoSEQ multiplex PCR assay. What TCRdb holds here is the immuneACCESS table cut down to in-frame rearrangements. Part of the clones is not present; checked against another copy, under half of the missing clones reflect an unresolved V gene, and the others are unexplained. This sample is represented by roughly 720,000 clones; around 91% of them were singletons. The top ten clonotypes cover about 34% of the sample. Sequencing input: memory CD8+ T cells from PBMCs. Interpreted using the paper, the cell subset or site label stands for: CD45RO+ cells pooled with CCR7-negative TemRA cells. The receptors shown here come from a man in his late teens or twenties in good health. Some clones in this sample may be carry-over from other donors' samples.

The count of this clone is one. In DNA, the CDR3 is TGTGCCAGCAAACGACAGGGTGTCACAGATACGCAGTATTTT. Encoded protein: CASKRQGVTDTQYF. The chain combines TRBV6-4 with TRBJ2-3; 7 nucleotides line up with TRBD1. Germline V gives CDR1 MRHNA, CDR2 SNTAGT. The CDR3 spans 14 residues. Trimming cost V 7 bases and J 2 bases; bases outside gene matches: 6.

This rearrangement joins TRBV10-2 to TRBJ2-3, with TRBD2 matching over 11 bases. J was trimmed by 1 base and V by 10 bases; bases with no gene match: 7. Germline assignment: CDR1 WSHSY and CDR2 SAAADI. CDR3 size: 15 residues. The CDR3 sequence: CAIRTSGFGTDTQYF. The CDR3 DNA sequence: TGCGCCATCCGGACTAGCGGGTTTGGCACAGATACGCAGTATTTT.

The chain recombines TRBV13 with TRBJ2-7, with D tentatively TRBD1 (6 bases). This CDR3 comprises 14 residues. V was clipped by 6 bases and J by 3 bases, with 15 bases between them. The germline V gene has CDR1 PRHDT and CDR2 FYEKMQ (reference sequence). The CDR3 DNA follows: TGTGCCAGCAGAACCCAGGGGTCGGGCTACGAGCAGTACTTC. This sequence encodes CASRTQGSGYEQYF. Filled out from reference TRBV13 and TRBJ2-7, the complete variable domain reads AAGVIQSPRHLIKEKRETATLKCYPIPRHDTVYWYQQGPGQDPQFLISFYEKMQSDKGSIPDRFSAQQFSDYHSELNMSSLELGDSALYFCASRTQGSGYEQYFGPGTRLTVT.

The CDR3 reads CASSLGSRPEAFF. The CDR3 DNA follows: TGTGCCAGCAGCTTAGGTTCACGCCCGGAAGCTTTCTTT. V gene TRBV7-8 combines with J gene TRBJ1-1; no clear D. The ends were cut back, 1 base at V and 8 bases at J, with 11 bases in the middle. The V gene's germline CDR1 is SGHVS and CDR2 FQNEAQ. The CDR3 totals 13 residues.

The chain links TRBV7-8 to TRBJ2-5; 13 nucleotides agree with TRBD2. Per the germline V gene, CDR1 is SGHVS and CDR2 is FQNEAQ. The CDR3 has 16 amino acids. V lost 5 bases and J lost 2; bases outside the gene matches: 5. The CDR3 DNA is TGTGCCAGCAGCCCGCCGGGACTAGCGGGGCAAGAGACCCAGTACTTC. This sequence encodes CASSPPGLAGQETQYF.

V gene TRBV7-3 combines with J gene TRBJ2-1, with D perhaps matching TRBD2 (6 bases). The CDR3 is 13 amino acids. V was trimmed by 2 bases and J by 6 bases, leaving 8 bases between them. Germline assignment: CDR1 SGHTA and CDR2 FQGTGA. The CDR3 nucleotides read TGTGCCAGCAGCTTACTAGCGACCAATGAGCAGTTCTTC. Residues: CASSLLATNEQFF.

This clone occurred once. V usage is TRBV4-2 and J usage is TRBJ1-2; D gene unclear. CDR3 length: 17 amino acids. Germline CDR1 is LGHNA and CDR2 is YNFKEQ. The ends were cut back, 1 base at V and 7 bases at J, with 22 bases in the middle. The CDR3 DNA reads TGTGCCAGCAGCCAAGTGGAGAGTATGGGCCCCCGAGGTGGCTACACCTTC. Residues: CASSQVESMGPRGGYTF.

In nucleotides, the CDR3 is TGTGCCAGCAGTTCCCCCGGAGGGGGTAATGAGTTCTTC. It translates to CASSSPGGGNEFF. The V call is TRBV28, the J call TRBJ2-1; the D gene could be TRBD1 or TRBD2 (6 bases each). The CDR3 extends over 13 amino acids. Trimming removed 4 bases from V and 14 bases from J, with 18 bases in between. Germline CDR1 MDHEN, CDR2 SYDVKM.

V and J are TRBV11-2 and TRBJ2-5; D perhaps matches TRBD2 (6 bases). Germline V gene lookup returns CDR1 SGHAT and CDR2 FQNNGV. This CDR3 comprises 15 residues. The V and J ends lost 10 bases and 5 bases respectively, with 23 bases between them. The CDR3 DNA follows: TGTGCCACTAACCGGGAGCGTCCGGGGTGGGAGACCCAGTACTTC. As protein: CATNRERPGWETQYF.

The chain couples TRBV11-2 to TRBJ1-5; 9 bases map to TRBD1. The CDR3 totals 16 residues. V was pared by 5 bases and J by 4 bases, with 9 bases of the junction left unmatched. The V gene's germline CDR1 is SGHAT and CDR2 FQNNGV. In DNA, the CDR3 is TGTGCCAGCAGCCCAACGGGGACAGGGAGTAATCAGCCCCAGCATTTT. Amino acid sequence: CASSPTGTGSNQPQHF.

The rearrangement links TRBV28 to TRBJ1-1; unclear D gene. Per germline, CDR1 MDHEN and CDR2 SYDVKM. The CDR3 length is 14 residues. V lost 3 bases, J lost 0 bases, and 8 bases lay in between. This chain's CDR3 is CASSFLQMNTEAFF. The CDR3 DNA is TGTGCCAGCAGTTTTTTACAGATGAACACTGAAGCTTTCTTT.

This sequence joins TRBV5-6 and TRBJ2-6, with D possibly being TRBD1 or TRBD2 (5 bases each). Germline CDR1 is SGHDT and CDR2 is YYEEEE. V lost 10 bases and J 0 bases, leaving 17 bases between the germline ends. This CDR3 has 16 amino acids. CDR3 in DNA: TGTGCCGCCGCGCGAGGGGTCCCCTCTGGGGCCAACGTCCTGACTTTC. Translated: CAAARGVPSGANVLTF.

This clone was seen once. The rearrangement uses TRBV6-4 and TRBJ1-2; D is unclear. Trimming took off 6 bases at V and 8 bases at J, with 19 bases between the two ends. The CDR3 has 14 amino acids. Germline CDR1 and CDR2: MRHNA and SNTAGT. This CDR3 reads CASRPDWDGSGYTF. The CDR3 DNA sequence: TGTGCCAGCAGACCCGACTGGGATGGGTCGGGCTACACCTTC.

The chain employs TRBV2 and TRBJ2-7; 7 nucleotides agree with TRBD1. The CDR3 sequence is 14 residues long. The germline CDR1 and CDR2 sequences are SNHLY and FYNNEI. V shed 2 bases, J shed 5 bases, and the junction held 6 bases outside the gene matches. The CDR3 protein is CASSERAGGNEQYF. Here the CDR3 DNA reads TGTGCCAGCAGTGAAAGGGCAGGGGGTAACGAGCAGTACTTC.

The rearrangement joins TRBV15 to TRBJ1-3; no definite D call. The CDR3 has 13 amino acids. Trimming stripped 3 bases from V and 3 bases from J, with 6 bases between. The germline CDR1 and CDR2 sequences are LNHNV and YYDKDF (reference sequence). The CDR3 DNA is TGTGCCACCAGCAGGGCCAATGGAAACACCATATATTTT. Translating gives CATSRANGNTIYF. Combining the CDR3 with reference TRBV15 and TRBJ1-3 gives the whole variable domain DAMVIQNPRYQVTQFGKPVTLSCSQTLNHNVMYWYQQKSSQAPKLLFHYYDKDFNNEADTPDNFQSRRPNTSFCFLDIRSPGLGDTAMYLCATSRANGNTIYFGEGSWLTVV.

The gene calls are TRBV5-6 and TRBJ2-7; TRBD1 agrees at 7 bases. The CDR3 totals 15 residues. The germline gives CDR1 SGHDT, CDR2 YYEEEE. The ends lost 4 bases at V and 5 bases at J; junction bases unmatched: 12. This chain's CDR3 is CASSSPTGLKDEQYF. The CDR3 DNA follows: TGTGCCAGCAGCAGCCCGACAGGGTTAAAGGACGAGCAGTACTTC. The variable domain in full, with the rest retrieved from reference TRBV5-6 and TRBJ2-7, is DAGVTQSPTHLIKTRGQQVTLRCSPKSGHDTVSWYQQALGQGPQFIFQYYEEEERQRGNFPDRFSGHQFPNYSSELNVNALLLGDSALYLCASSSPTGLKDEQYFGPGTRLTVT.

The chain has TRBV2 and TRBJ1-6, with a possible D match to TRBD1 (6 bases). V shed 3 bases and J shed 9 bases, with 12 bases lying between them. Per the germline V gene, CDR1 is SNHLY and CDR2 is FYNNEI. This CDR3 has 14 residues. The CDR3 DNA follows: TGTGCCAGCAGTGACGGCAGGGGATCTTCACCCCTCCACTTT. Protein product: CASSDGRGSSPLHF.

The chain joins TRBV11-2 to TRBJ1-1; perhaps TRBD1 as D (5 bases). V was pared by 3 bases and J by 7 bases, with 12 bases between. Germline V gene lookup returns CDR1 SGHAT and CDR2 FQNNGV. The CDR3 is 13 residues long. The DNA for the CDR3 is TGTGCCAGCAGCTTGGGACCGCGAAATGAAGCTTTCTTT. Protein product: CASSLGPRNEAFF.

This rearrangement joins TRBV27 to TRBJ2-1; perhaps TRBD2 as D (6 bases). Between the trimmed V and J ends, which lost 0 bases and 0 bases, there was a span of 9 bases. This CDR3 has 16 amino acids. Germline V lookup: CDR1 MNHEY, CDR2 SMNVEV (reference sequence). The CDR3 region is CASSLSGGVSYNEQFF. In DNA, the CDR3 is TGTGCCAGCAGTTTATCGGGCGGGGTCTCCTACAATGAGCAGTTCTTC.

The gene calls are TRBV7-9 and TRBJ2-7, with D uncertain. Trimming pared 5 bases from V and 3 bases from J, leaving 11 bases between. The CDR3 sequence is 13 residues long. In germline, CDR1 is SEHNR, CDR2 FQNEAQ (reference sequence). The CDR3 is CASSKTEFYEQYF. The CDR3 DNA sequence: TGTGCCAGCAGCAAAACAGAGTTCTACGAGCAGTACTTC.

The rearrangement links TRBV5-6 to TRBJ2-5; D might be TRBD1 or TRBD2, each matching 6 bases. Looked up from germline, CDR1 is SGHDT and CDR2 is YYEEEE. There are 17 residues in the CDR3. The ends were cut back, 4 bases at V and 1 base at J, with 20 bases in the middle. For the CDR3, the DNA is TGTGCCAGCAGCACCGGGGGCGGGTGGGCCGTCCAAGAGACCCAGTACTTC. This gives the protein CASSTGGGWAVQETQYF.

The chain joins TRBV7-9 to TRBJ2-2; D could derive from TRBD1 or TRBD2 (5 bases each). The CDR3 is 14 residues long. Germline V gene data show CDR1 as SEHNR and CDR2 as FQNEAQ (reference sequence). Trimming took off 3 bases at V and 7 bases at J, with 12 bases between the two ends. The CDR3 DNA reads as TGTGCCAGCAGCTTTGGGGGAACGGGCGGGGAGCTGTTTTTT. Translating it yields CASSFGGTGGELFF.

V is TRBV7-2 and J is TRBJ1-2, with 11 bases fitting TRBD1. The germline V gene encodes CDR1 SGHTA and CDR2 FQGNSA. The CDR3 loop spans 15 amino acids. The V segment lost 3 bases and the J segment 7 bases; nucleotides outside the gene matches: 7. The CDR3 nucleotides read TGTGCCAGCAGCTTGCAGGACAGGGGGCGAAGTGGCTACACCTTC. Translated: CASSLQDRGRSGYTF.

There are a few counts of this clone. The V call is TRBV9, the J call TRBJ1-1; D is unresolved. This CDR3 spans 14 amino acids. The ends were cut back, 3 bases at V and 3 bases at J, with 12 bases in the middle. The germline gives CDR1 SGDLS, CDR2 YYNGEE. This CDR3 reads CASSEQRLDTEAFF. The CDR3 DNA sequence: TGTGCCAGCAGCGAACAACGGCTGGACACTGAAGCTTTCTTT.

This sequence joins TRBV7-9 and TRBJ2-5; 12 bases match TRBD2. With 6 bases clipped from V and 6 bases from J, the junction kept 2 bases outside the gene matches. Germline V gene data show CDR1 as SEHNR and CDR2 as FQNEAQ (reference sequence). This CDR3 is 13 amino acids long. CDR3 sequence: CASSRTSGKTQYF. The CDR3 DNA is TGTGCCAGCAGTCGGACTAGCGGGAAGACCCAGTACTTC. The full variable domain, in which reference TRBV7-9 and TRBJ2-5 provide the parts outside the CDR3, is DTGVSQNPRHKITKRGQNVTFRCDPISEHNRLYWYRQTLGQGPEFLTYFQNEAQLEKSRLLSDRFSAERPKGSFSTLEIQRTEQGDSAMYLCASSRTSGKTQYFGPGTRLLVL.

Details on this clone: With only one base between it and a far larger clone, this is likely a read error. This sequence joins TRBV4-1 and TRBJ2-7; D may be TRBD2 (5 bases). The CDR3 is made up of 15 amino acids. Germline V gives CDR1 MGHRA, CDR2 YSYEKL. The CDR3 region is CASSPAAAARERQCF. CDR3 sequence (DNA): TGCGCCAGCAGCCCCGCCGCGGCGGCACGCGAGCGGCAGTGCTTC.

In this sample, this clone turned up once. The chain links TRBV5-4 to TRBJ2-4, with D perhaps TRBD1 or TRBD2 (5 bases each). Trimming stripped 2 bases from V and 8 bases from J, with 11 bases between. CDR1 is SGHNT and CDR2 is YYREEE in the germline V gene (reference sequence). The CDR3 consists of 13 residues. The CDR3 spells CASSFEGSHIQYF. The DNA for the CDR3 is TGTGCCAGCAGCTTCGAGGGGAGCCACATTCAGTACTTC.

The rearrangement joins TRBV5-6 to TRBJ2-7, with D possibly being TRBD1 (6 bases). Trimming removed 4 bases from V and 2 bases from J, with 13 bases in between. CDR1 SGHDT and CDR2 YYEEEE come from the germline V gene. The CDR3 extends over 14 amino acids. The CDR3 DNA is TGTGCCAGCAGCCCCATGGGACAAGCCTACGAGCAGTACTTC. It translates to CASSPMGQAYEQYF.

The chain has TRBV27 and TRBJ1-5, with unresolved D. The CDR3 extends over 15 amino acids. Germline values: CDR1 MNHEY, CDR2 SMNVEV (reference sequence). V lost 7 bases, J lost 0 bases, and 13 bases lay in between. DNA of the CDR3: TGTGCCAGCAAAGCCGGGGAATATAGCAATCAGCCCCAGCATTTT. It translates to CASKAGEYSNQPQHF.